This T cell receptor (beta chain) comes out of a study of cytomegalovirus exposure and HLA in healthy donors. Notes on the study in general: Usually a TCR sequence was rare, but some public TCRs were found in many donors. HLA restriction was apparent for most CMV-associated TCR beta chains in a later analysis. In a later analysis, a genetic analysis reported fewer productive-TCR N-insertions in an Asian-associated ancestry cluster than the cohort average.

As for this clone: Its antigen is not identified.

Use of 60 Vbeta and 13 Jbeta primers characterized the PCR. Here immunoSEQ multiplex PCR was the method, and the copy in TCRdb shows in-frame clones only, minus some. This table lists about 42,000 clones. Sequenced material: PBMCs. This sequence was found in a man aged 25-45 years in good health and CMV-seronegative.

CDR3 bases: TGTGCCAGCAGTTTTTTAGGGGGCGATGCTGAAGCTTTCTTT. It is translated as CASSFLGGDAEAFF. J is TRBJ1-1 and V is TRBV27, with 7 bases that match TRBD1. The CDR3 length is 14 residues. V was clipped by 3 bases and J by 6 bases; unmatched bases: 7. In germline, CDR1 is MNHEY, CDR2 SMNVEV (reference sequence).